This TCR beta chain originates from a study of T-cell memory formation after mild COVID-19. Per the germline V gene, CDR1 is SGDLS and CDR2 is YYNGEE. The CDR3 totals 15 residues. Trimming cost V 0 bases and J 14 bases, with 18 bases left between them. The 5'RACE method, run with constant-segment primers, produced TCR alpha and TCR beta cDNA libraries (carrying sample barcodes and UMIs). TCRdb reanalysed the 5' RACE reads using MiXCR and keeps one entry per CDR3 protein. The sample contains under 450,000 distinct CDR3 sequences, 20% to 25% of which appear only once. The sample holds a few counts of this clonotype.

The source material was PBMCs or a T cell subset sorted from them (not recorded which). The sequence came from a young man who had mild COVID-19 (a few samples of this study predate the infection). Cell type and time point are not known. The chain links TRBV9 to TRBJ1-6; tentatively, D is TRBD1 (5 bases). DNA of the CDR3: TGTGCCAGCAGCGTAGATACTACGGGGACCGCCACCCTCCACTTT. Amino acids: CASSVDTTGTATLHF.